One and the same sample provided the 9 T cell receptor beta chains below, sequenced in a study of glioma-infiltrating T cells. Using RNA template, CDR3s of TCR alpha and beta were amplified with iRepertoire arm-PCR. TCRdb independently ran MiXCR on the multiplex PCR reads; one entry per CDR3 protein. The table has roughly 350,000 distinct CDR3 sequences, roughly two fifths seen once. The sequenced sample consisted of glioma tissue, nonneoplastic brain tissue, or PBMCs (not recorded which). The receptors originated from a human donor with low-grade glioma or glioblastoma, undergoing nonglioma brain surgery, or in good health (not recorded which).

The genes are TRBV14 and TRBJ2-7; TRBD1 aligns across 8 bases. The ends lost 5 bases at V and 3 bases at J; junction bases unmatched: 9. There are 15 residues in the CDR3. Germline V CDR1 and CDR2: SGHDN, FVKESK. The CDR3 sequence is CASSIGTGRGYEQYF. The CDR3 coding sequence is TGTGCCAGCAGCATCGGGACAGGTCGGGGCTACGAGCAGTACTTC. The full variable domain, its missing parts supplied by reference TRBV14 and TRBJ2-7, is EAGVTQFPSHSVIEKGQTVTLRCDPISGHDNLYWYRRVMGKEIKFLLHFVKESKQDESGMPNNRFLAERTGGTYSTLKVQPAELEDSGVYFCASSIGTGRGYEQYFGPGTRLTVT.

This clonotype was counted once. At one end, the junction sequence differs from germline, possibly due to a read error. The genes are TRBV2 and TRBJ2-1; 13 bases are shared with TRBD2. Germline values: CDR1 SNHLY, CDR2 FYNNEI. There are 14 residues in the CDR3. CDR3 protein: CASKFGTSGVKHFF. In nucleotides, the CDR3 is TGTGCCAGCAAATTCGGGACTAGCGGGGTAAAGCACTTCTTC.

The chain recombines TRBV4-1 with TRBJ2-1; 11 positions match TRBD2. CDR1 MGHRA and CDR2 YSYEKL come from the germline V gene. CDR3 length equals 15 residues. V shed 4 bases and J 10 bases; nucleotides not matched to a gene: 9. The CDR3 here is CASSLGLAGRVEQFF. The CDR3 nucleotides read TGCGCCAGCAGCCTCGGACTAGCGGGTCGGGTCGAGCAGTTCTTC.

This clonotype was observed a few times. This chain joins TRBV7-2 and TRBJ2-7, with D unclear. Germline loops: CDR1 SGHTA, CDR2 FQGNSA. The V end lost 0 bases, the J end lost 3 bases, and 6 bases lay between the germline ends. The CDR3 loop spans 13 amino acids. The CDR3 protein is CASSLASLYEQYF. The DNA of the CDR3 is TGTGCCAGCAGCTTAGCTAGCCTCTACGAGCAGTACTTC.

This clonotype has a single count. The chain uses TRBV7-6 and TRBJ1-1; D uncertain. Trimming shortened V by 5 bases and J by 6 bases, and 16 bases separated the two germline ends. CDR1 and CDR2 (germline): SGHVS, FNYEAQ. This CDR3 region has 14 residues. In nucleotides, the CDR3 is TGTGCCAGCAGCCTCGGCGGGGTTAACTCTGAAGCTTTCTTT. It is translated as CASSLGGVNSEAFF.

By sample fraction, this clonotype is medium-sized. V gene TRBV6-5 combines with J gene TRBJ2-3; 9 nucleotides align to TRBD1. The germline CDR1 and CDR2 sequences are MNHEY and SVGAGI. After removal of 2 bases from V and 7 bases from J, the junction contained 7 bases not matched to a gene. This CDR3 comprises 15 residues. The DNA for the CDR3 is TGTGCCAGCAGTTACCGGGGACAGGGTTCGTATACGCAGTATTTT. Amino acids: CASSYRGQGSYTQYF.

Only a few counts were recorded for this clonotype. The V call is TRBV2, the J call TRBJ2-7; no firm D call. The CDR3 covers 13 residues. Trimming took off 6 bases at V and 4 bases at J, with 13 bases between the two ends. CDR1 and CDR2 (germline): SNHLY, FYNNEI. CDR3 nucleotides: TGTGCCAGCAGCCCCGAAATTGAGTACGAGCAGTACTTC. Its translation is CASSPEIEYEQYF. The full variable domain, completed using reference TRBV2 and TRBJ2-7, is EPEVTQTPSHQVTQMGQEVILRCVPISNHLYFYWYRQILGQKVEFLVSFYNNEISEKSEIFDDQFSVERPDGSNFTLKIRSTKLEDSAMYFCASSPEIEYEQYFGPGTRLTVT.

The chain combines TRBV28 with TRBJ2-7; TRBD1 might be the D (6 bases). The ends were cut back, 6 bases at V and 10 bases at J, with 19 bases in the middle. The germline gives CDR1 MDHEN, CDR2 SYDVKM. The CDR3 is made up of 13 amino acids. CDR3 coding DNA: TGTGCCAGCAGACGAAACGGGACACCGGATCAGTACTTC. It encodes CASRRNGTPDQYF. Full variable domain (rest looked up from reference TRBV28 and TRBJ2-7): DVKVTQSSRYLVKRTGEKVFLECVQDMDHENMFWYRQDPGLGLRLIYFSYDVKMKEKGDIPEGYSVSREKKERFSLILESASTNQTSMYLCASRRNGTPDQYFGPGTRLTVT.

On this clonotype itself: This clone may be a read error of a much larger clone one base away. The chain couples TRBV6-2 or TRBV6-3 to TRBJ2-1, with TRBD2 matching 13 bases. The V and J ends lost 6 bases and 1 base, in that order; junction bases with no gene match: 12. The germline V gene encodes CDR1 MNHEY and CDR2 SVGEGT. CDR3 length: 19 amino acids. The CDR3 sequence is CASRTPGLAGSPSYNEQFF. DNA of the CDR3: TGTGCCAGCAGAACCCCGGGACTAGCGGGATCGCCTTCCTACAATGAGCAGTTCTTC.